These 27 T cell receptor beta chains were sequenced from one sample in a study of cytomegalovirus exposure and HLA in healthy donors. A multiplex PCR was run with 60 Vbeta primers and 13 Jbeta primers. Profiled with immunoSEQ multiplex PCR; TCRdb holds only in-frame clones, not every one. The sample has under 150,000 clones, about 82% seen once; the top ten hold 4.3%. Input material: PBMCs. These receptors were taken from a woman aged 40 to 50 in good health and CMV-seropositive.

The CDR3 DNA follows: TGTGCCAGCTCACCGCGCCTTTTGCCCCATACAGATACGCAGTATTTT. Translating gives CASSPRLLPHTDTQYF. The chain carries TRBV18 and TRBJ2-3; unclear D gene. V was clipped by 3 bases and J by 3 bases, with 16 bases between them. CDR1 and CDR2 from the germline V gene are KGHSH and LQKENI. The CDR3 sequence is 16 residues long.

The genes are TRBV6-1 and TRBJ2-7, with a possible D match to TRBD2 (6 bases). The germline V gene encodes CDR1 MNHNS and CDR2 SASEGT. The CDR3 spans 15 residues. Trimming pared 6 bases from V and 0 bases from J, leaving 15 bases between. CDR3 in amino acids: CASRAEGGASYEQYF. In DNA, the CDR3 is TGTGCCAGCAGGGCGGAGGGTGGGGCCTCCTACGAGCAGTACTTC.

The chain employs TRBV20-1 and TRBJ2-5; D is uncertain. The DNA end is more similar to TRBJ2-7, so the J call may be wrong. Germline assignment: CDR1 DFQATT and CDR2 SNEGSKA (reference sequence). The CDR3 contains 11 residues. The CDR3 DNA reads as TGCAGTGCTAGTGGTTCCTACGAGCAGTACTTC. Residues: CSASGSYEQYF.

The CDR3 loop is CSAGTSGTNEQFF. The CDR3 DNA follows: TGCAGCGCGGGGACTAGCGGTACCAATGAGCAGTTCTTC. V gene TRBV29-1 combines with J gene TRBJ2-1, with 11 nucleotides matching TRBD2. The CDR3 spans 13 residues. The germline CDR1 and CDR2 sequences are SQVTM and ANQGSEA. V dropped 7 bases and J dropped 6; count of bases not matched to a gene: 5.

The V call is TRBV5-4, the J call TRBJ2-2; D possibly corresponds to TRBD1 (6 bases). The CDR3 is 16 amino acids. Trimming stripped 0 bases from V and 2 bases from J, with 11 bases between. Looked up from germline, CDR1 is SGHNT and CDR2 is YYREEE (reference sequence). DNA of the CDR3: TGTGCCAGCAGCTTGGCCGCACAGGGTAACACCGGGGAGCTGTTTTTT. The encoded protein is CASSLAAQGNTGELFF.

The chain joins TRBV6-1 to TRBJ1-5; 10 nucleotides agree with TRBD1. The germline CDR1 and CDR2 sequences are MNHNS and SASEGT. CDR3 length equals 16 residues. V lost 0 bases to trimming and J lost 7 bases; unmatched junction nucleotides: 6. This CDR3 reads CASSEALGQGTQPQHF. The CDR3 nucleotides are TGTGCCAGCAGTGAAGCGCTGGGACAGGGGACCCAGCCCCAGCATTTT.

The chain uses TRBV18 and TRBJ1-1; D is perhaps TRBD1 (5 bases). Per the germline V gene, CDR1 is KGHSH and CDR2 is LQKENI. This CDR3 spans 16 amino acids. V lost 5 bases to trimming and J lost 0 bases, with 16 bases between them. CDR3 DNA sequence: TGTGCCAGCTCATCCCAACGGGGGGGAGTGAACACTGAAGCTTTCTTT. As protein: CASSSQRGGVNTEAFF. The variable domain in full, with the rest retrieved from reference TRBV18 and TRBJ1-1, is NAGVMQNPRHLVRRRGQEARLRCSPMKGHSHVYWYRQLPEEGLKFMVYLQKENIIDESGMPKERFSAEFPKEGPSILRIQQVVRGDSAAYFCASSSQRGGVNTEAFFGQGTRLTVV.

As concerns this clone: A read error may produce the germline difference seen at one junction end. The CDR3 bases are TGTGCCAGCGGTGGGTTGGGCCTTCTTTTC. The encoded protein is CASGGLGLLF. The chain recombines TRBV5-6 with TRBJ1-2; D gene uncertain. Germline lookup yields CDR1 SGHDT and CDR2 YYEEEE. The CDR3 covers 10 residues.

J is TRBJ2-3 and V is TRBV7-3; D may be TRBD2 (5 bases). The V gene lost 3 bases and the J gene lost 1 base, with 8 bases spanning the gap. CDR1 is SGHTA and CDR2 is FQGTGA in the germline V gene. The CDR3 length is 14 residues. The CDR3 coding sequence is TGTGCCAGCAGCTTGTCCGGGGGCACAGATACGCAGTATTTT. It is translated as CASSLSGGTDTQYF. Full variable domain (rest looked up from reference TRBV7-3 and TRBJ2-3): GAGVSQTPSNKVTEKGKYVELRCDPISGHTALYWYRQSLGQGPEFLIYFQGTGAADDSGLPNDRFFAVRPEGSVSTLKIQRTERGDSAVYLCASSLSGGTDTQYFGPGTRLTVL.

The chain couples TRBV30 to TRBJ1-6, with D perhaps matching TRBD1 (6 bases). V was clipped by 5 bases and J by 11 bases, with 13 bases between them. CDR3 length equals 12 residues. Germline V lookup: CDR1 GTSNPN, CDR2 SVGIG (reference sequence). The chain's CDR3 is CAWAAGAAPLHF. The CDR3 DNA reads as TGTGCCTGGGCGGCGGGGGCTGCACCCCTCCACTTT. The variable domain in full, with the rest retrieved from reference TRBV30 and TRBJ1-6, is SQTIHQWPATLVQPVGSPLSLECTVEGTSNPNLYWYRQAAGRGLQLLFYSVGIGQISSEVPQNLSASRPQDRQFILSSKKLLLSDSGFYLCAWAAGAAPLHFGNGTRLTVT.

V usage is TRBV7-2 and J usage is TRBJ2-7; possibly TRBD2 for D (6 bases). The CDR3 contains 16 residues. Per the germline V gene, CDR1 is SGHTA and CDR2 is FQGNSA. V lost 1 base and J lost 5, with 18 bases in between. The CDR3 region is CASSLVWGAPGDEQYF. The CDR3 bases are TGTGCCAGCAGCTTAGTATGGGGCGCCCCGGGGGACGAGCAGTACTTC.

This clone was counted between two and nine times. The chain is built from TRBV19 and TRBJ1-2, with D unclear. Germline CDR1 is LNHDA and CDR2 is SQIVND (reference sequence). The CDR3 loop spans 15 amino acids. Trimming took off 10 bases at V and 2 bases at J, with 20 bases between the two ends. CDR3 amino acids: CATYVKEGYNYGYTF. In DNA form, the CDR3 reads TGTGCCACCTACGTCAAGGAGGGATACAACTATGGCTACACCTTC. Based on the CDR3 plus reference TRBV19 and TRBJ1-2, the full variable domain is DGGITQSPKYLFRKEGQNVTLSCEQNLNHDAMYWYRQDPGQGLRLIYYSQIVNDFQKGDIAEGYSVSREKKESFPLTVTSAQKNPTAFYLCATYVKEGYNYGYTFGSGTRLTVV.

The chain links TRBV19 to TRBJ1-3, with D maybe TRBD1 (5 bases). Germline assignment: CDR1 LNHDA and CDR2 SQIVND (reference sequence). The CDR3 consists of 19 residues. Trimming left V 6 bases short and J 0 bases short, with 24 bases between. In nucleotides, the CDR3 is TGTGCCAGTAGCCGGTGGAGAGACAACAGGATACACTCTGGAAACACCATATATTTT. Its protein product is CASSRWRDNRIHSGNTIYF.

This chain joins TRBV10-2 and TRBJ2-1, with 9 bases identical to TRBD2. There are 15 residues in the CDR3. The V and J ends lost 8 bases and 4 bases, in that order; junction bases with no gene match: 9. Germline assignment: CDR1 WSHSY and CDR2 SAAADI. The CDR3 region has the DNA TGCGCCAGCTGGGGAGCTAGCGGGGCTTACAATGAGCAGTTCTTC. Translating gives CASWGASGAYNEQFF.

J is TRBJ2-3 and V is TRBV7-3; 13 nucleotides line up with TRBD2. The CDR3 is 17 residues long. Germline CDR1 and CDR2: SGHTA and FQGTGA. The J segment lost 7 bases and the V segment lost 5 bases, leaving 12 bases of the junction unmatched. CDR3 in amino acids: CASSPIGGTSGTNTQYF. In nucleotides, the CDR3 is TGTGCCAGCAGCCCGATCGGGGGGACTAGCGGGACAAATACGCAGTATTTT.

This chain connects TRBV25-1 to TRBJ2-7; 7 nucleotides align to TRBD1. Germline V lookup: CDR1 MGHDK, CDR2 SYGVNS. The CDR3 loop spans 15 amino acids. V lost 3 bases and J lost 4; bases outside the gene matches: 9. The CDR3, as DNA: TGTGCCAGCAGTGACCTCCGGACAGGTGGTTACGAGCAGTACTTC. Protein: CASSDLRTGGYEQYF.

The CDR3 sequence: CAIRSGVGADTQYF. CDR3 DNA: TGTGCCATCCGATCTGGGGTGGGAGCAGATACGCAGTATTTT. The chain has TRBV10-3 and TRBJ2-3; possible D gene TRBD2, 5 bases. With 8 bases removed from V and 4 bases from J, the gap between germline ends came to 16 bases. There are 14 residues in the CDR3. Germline CDR1 ENHRY, CDR2 SYGVKD.

The chain links TRBV11-2 to TRBJ1-1; D gene ambiguous. Per the germline V gene, CDR1 is SGHAT and CDR2 is FQNNGV. Deletions cut 0 bases from V and 8 bases from J, with 10 bases between. The CDR3 has 13 amino acids. DNA for the CDR3: TGTGCCAGCAGCTTAGATCCCCTTCTCGAAGCTTTCTTT. Its protein product is CASSLDPLLEAFF.

The rearrangement joins TRBV27 to TRBJ1-2, with 11 bases fitting TRBD1. V lost 5 bases to trimming and J lost 7 bases; unmatched junction nucleotides: 12. CDR3 length equals 16 residues. Germline V gives CDR1 MNHEY, CDR2 SMNVEV (reference sequence). In DNA, the CDR3 is TGTGCCAGCAGTCTAACCACCCCGGGGACAGGGGGTGGCTACACCTTC. This sequence encodes CASSLTTPGTGGGYTF.

The chain recombines TRBV19 with TRBJ2-7; D may be TRBD2 (5 bases). V lost 4 bases and J lost 6, with 13 bases in between. This CDR3 is 13 amino acids long. CDR1 and CDR2 (germline): LNHDA, SQIVND (reference sequence). DNA for the CDR3: TGTGCCAGTAGTAAGGACTGGCCGTCCGAGCAGTACTTC. As protein: CASSKDWPSEQYF.

The chain uses TRBV7-2 and TRBJ2-7; D gene unclear. With 1 base removed from V and 6 bases from J, the gap between germline ends came to 13 bases. CDR1 is SGHTA, CDR2 FQGNSA, per germline. The CDR3 has 14 residues. The CDR3 loop is CASSLVVRQGEQYF. The CDR3 region has the DNA TGTGCCAGCAGCTTAGTCGTCAGGCAAGGCGAGCAGTACTTC.

V gene TRBV19 combines with J gene TRBJ2-2; 8 bases line up with TRBD2. Germline assignment: CDR1 LNHDA and CDR2 SQIVND (reference sequence). The V and J ends lost 4 bases and 4 bases, in that order; junction bases with no gene match: 2. CDR3 length equals 14 residues. CDR3 DNA: TGTGCCAGTAGTAGCGGGGGGTTCACCGGGGAGCTGTTTTTT. It encodes CASSSGGFTGELFF.

This clone was seen only a few times. The chain joins TRBV9 to TRBJ1-4; D gene ambiguous. The V end was cut by 0 bases, the J end by 8 bases, with 14 bases between. CDR3 size: 15 residues. CDR1 is SGDLS, CDR2 YYNGEE, per germline. The CDR3 coding sequence is TGTGCCAGCAGCGTAGCAGCAGGCGCTGGGGAAAAACTGTTTTTT. Residues: CASSVAAGAGEKLFF. Filled out from reference TRBV9 and TRBJ1-4, the complete variable domain reads DSGVTQTPKHLITATGQRVTLRCSPRSGDLSVYWYQQSLDQGLQFLIQYYNGEERAKGNILERFSAQQFPDLHSELNLSSLELGDSALYFCASSVAAGAGEKLFFGSGTQLSVL.

This chain uses TRBV6-5 with TRBJ2-5; the D gene is possibly TRBD1 (6 bases). This CDR3 region has 12 residues. The germline V gene encodes CDR1 MNHEY and CDR2 SVGAGI. V was shortened by 8 bases and J by 7 bases, with 14 bases between the two germline ends. CDR3 DNA: TGTGCCAGCCGCCAGGAACAGGGGACCCAGTACTTC. Translated, it gives CASRQEQGTQYF.

This chain joins TRBV28 and TRBJ2-5; 9 positions agree with TRBD1. The CDR3 loop spans 15 amino acids. Germline loops: CDR1 MDHEN, CDR2 SYDVKM. V was pared by 5 bases and J by 1 base, with 5 bases of the junction left unmatched. The CDR3 here is CASSLPGQGQETQYF. Here the CDR3 DNA reads TGTGCCAGCAGTCTACCGGGACAGGGCCAAGAGACCCAGTACTTC. Full variable domain (outside the CDR3, taken from reference TRBV28 and TRBJ2-5): DVKVTQSSRYLVKRTGEKVFLECVQDMDHENMFWYRQDPGLGLRLIYFSYDVKMKEKGDIPEGYSVSREKKERFSLILESASTNQTSMYLCASSLPGQGQETQYFGPGTRLLVL.

Here the CDR3 DNA reads TGTGCCAGTGGTACAGGGGGCCTAAATGAGCAGTTCTTC. Translation gives CASGTGGLNEQFF. The chain combines TRBV19 with TRBJ2-1, with 9 bases matching TRBD1. J lost 7 bases, V lost 8 bases, and 6 bases had no gene match. CDR1 and CDR2 from the germline V gene are LNHDA and SQIVND (reference sequence). The CDR3 is 13 residues long.

V is TRBV7-9 and J is TRBJ2-3; the D gene is possibly TRBD1 (6 bases). CDR3 length: 14 residues. V lost 3 bases and J 4 bases, leaving 11 bases between the germline ends. The germline V gene encodes CDR1 SEHNR and CDR2 FQNEAQ (reference sequence). CDR3 nucleotide sequence: TGTGCCAGCAGCTTTTCGGCAGGGGCAGATACGCAGTATTTT. Its translation is CASSFSAGADTQYF. The complete variable domain, with remaining parts taken from reference TRBV7-9 and TRBJ2-3, reads DTGVSQNPRHKITKRGQNVTFRCDPISEHNRLYWYRQTLGQGPEFLTYFQNEAQLEKSRLLSDRFSAERPKGSFSTLEIQRTEQGDSAMYLCASSFSAGADTQYFGPGTRLTVL.